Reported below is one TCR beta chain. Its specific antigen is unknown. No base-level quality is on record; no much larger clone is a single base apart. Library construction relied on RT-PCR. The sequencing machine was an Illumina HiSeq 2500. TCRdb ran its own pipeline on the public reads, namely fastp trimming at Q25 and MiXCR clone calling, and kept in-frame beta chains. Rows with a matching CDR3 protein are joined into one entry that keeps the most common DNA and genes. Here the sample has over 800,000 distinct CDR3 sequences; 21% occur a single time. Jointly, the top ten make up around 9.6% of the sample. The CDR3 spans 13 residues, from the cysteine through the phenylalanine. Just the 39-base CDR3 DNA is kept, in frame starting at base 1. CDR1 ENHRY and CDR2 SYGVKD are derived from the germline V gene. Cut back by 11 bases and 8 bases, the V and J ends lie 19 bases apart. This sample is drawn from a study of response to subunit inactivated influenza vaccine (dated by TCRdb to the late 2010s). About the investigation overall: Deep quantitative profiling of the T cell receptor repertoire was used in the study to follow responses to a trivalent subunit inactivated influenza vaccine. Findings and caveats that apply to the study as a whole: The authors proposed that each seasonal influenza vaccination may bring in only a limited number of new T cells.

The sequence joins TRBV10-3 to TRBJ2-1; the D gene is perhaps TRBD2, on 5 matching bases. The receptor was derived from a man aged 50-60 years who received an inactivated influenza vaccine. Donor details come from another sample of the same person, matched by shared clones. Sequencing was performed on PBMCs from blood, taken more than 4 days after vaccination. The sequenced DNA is TGTGCCGCAGAACCGGGGTCCGGCGATGAGCAGTTCTTC. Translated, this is CAAEPGSGDEQFF.